These 25 T cell receptor beta chains were sequenced from one sample in a study of control samples from healthy donors and cancer patients. Measured with immunoSEQ multiplex PCR; TCRdb has only the in-frame clones, and not every one. The sample has about 130,000 clones, 90% seen once. Material for sequencing was blood. Receptors originate from a man aged 40-50 years in good health.

The chain combines TRBV27 with TRBJ1-2; 7 bases are shared with TRBD1. CDR3 length equals 14 residues. Germline-derived CDR1 and CDR2 are MNHEY and SMNVEV (reference sequence). Trimming removed 5 bases from V and 8 bases from J; junction bases left unmatched: 11. The CDR3 coding sequence is TGTGCCAGCAGTACCGTCGACAGGGTTGGAGGCTACACCTTC. It codes for CASSTVDRVGGYTF.

This chain connects TRBV13 to TRBJ1-3, with TRBD1 matching 7 bases. After removal of 5 bases from V and 1 base from J, the junction contained 11 bases not matched to a gene. CDR1 PRHDT and CDR2 FYEKMQ come from the germline V gene (reference sequence). CDR3 length: 17 amino acids. CDR3 nucleotides: TGTGCCAGCAGCCCTACTCGACAGGGTTTTTCTGGAAACACCATATATTTT. This sequence encodes CASSPTRQGFSGNTIYF.

The chain has TRBV30 and TRBJ2-1; D is possibly TRBD2 (5 bases). The CDR3 extends over 16 amino acids. Germline assignment: CDR1 GTSNPN and CDR2 SVGIG (reference sequence). Trimming removed 1 base from V and 7 bases from J, with 20 bases in between. CDR3 nucleotide sequence: TGTGCCTGGAGTGGGTCTTCGCGGGCCAGGTGGAATGAGCAGTTCTTC. It encodes CAWSGSSRARWNEQFF. The whole variable domain, filled in from reference TRBV30 and TRBJ2-1, reads SQTIHQWPATLVQPVGSPLSLECTVEGTSNPNLYWYRQAAGRGLQLLFYSVGIGQISSEVPQNLSASRPQDRQFILSSKKLLLSDSGFYLCAWSGSSRARWNEQFFGPGTRLTVL.

The rearrangement uses TRBV30 and TRBJ1-6; 8 bases map to TRBD1. From germline, CDR1 is GTSNPN and CDR2 SVGIG (reference sequence). Trimming cost V 4 bases and J 7 bases; bases outside gene matches: 3. CDR3 length: 13 amino acids. The CDR3 is CAWKRTGNSPLHF. CDR3 in DNA: TGTGCCTGGAAAAGGACAGGGAATTCACCCCTCCACTTT.

V gene TRBV5-1 combines with J gene TRBJ2-1; 11 bases fit TRBD2. Germline trimming cut 0 bases from V and 6 bases from J; bases unmatched to any gene: 2. The CDR3 sequence is 15 residues long. Germline CDR1 SGHRS, CDR2 YFSETQ. The CDR3 reads CASSLVTSGGNEQFF. CDR3 nucleotides: TGCGCCAGCAGCTTGGTAACTAGCGGGGGCAATGAGCAGTTCTTC.

The V and J genes are TRBV6-6 and TRBJ2-7, with 9 bases aligning to TRBD1. After removal of 2 bases from V and 4 bases from J, the junction contained 9 bases not matched to a gene. The CDR3 is 16 amino acids. CDR1 MNHNY and CDR2 SVGAGI come from the germline V gene (reference sequence). The CDR3 DNA is TGTGCCAGCAGTTACGGCTACAGGGGGCGGGTTTACGAGCAGTACTTC. This encodes CASSYGYRGRVYEQYF.

The chain is built from TRBV2 and TRBJ2-1; D uncertain. The germline V gene encodes CDR1 SNHLY and CDR2 FYNNEI. The CDR3 totals 13 residues. The V end lost 6 bases, the J end lost 9 bases, and 15 bases lay between the germline ends. The CDR3 protein is CASSVIETSEQFF. The CDR3 DNA is TGTGCCAGCAGCGTTATAGAAACGAGTGAGCAGTTCTTC.

The chain is built from TRBV5-1 and TRBJ2-2; D remains ambiguous. Deletions cut 0 bases from V and 4 bases from J, with 10 bases between. The V gene's germline CDR1 is SGHRS and CDR2 YFSETQ. The CDR3 covers 15 residues. As DNA, the CDR3 is TGCGCCAGCAGCTTGGTACCGCAGGCCACCGGGGAGCTGTTTTTT. It yields the protein CASSLVPQATGELFF.

In this sample, this clone turned up a few times. The CDR3 nucleotides are TGCGCCAGCAGCACGGGACAGGCCCCCTACGAGCAGTACTTC. This gives the protein CASSTGQAPYEQYF. The genes are TRBV5-1 and TRBJ2-7, with TRBD1 matching over 8 bases. The V gene end was trimmed by 4 bases and the J gene end by 2 bases; junction bases not matched to a gene: 5. The CDR3 is 14 residues long. Per the germline V gene, CDR1 is SGHRS and CDR2 is YFSETQ.

The genes are TRBV9 and TRBJ1-6; D remains unclear. The V end lost 0 bases, the J end lost 7 bases, and 5 bases lay between the germline ends. There are 13 residues in the CDR3. Germline lookup yields CDR1 SGDLS and CDR2 YYNGEE. DNA of the CDR3: TGTGCCAGCAGCGTAGACCCGAATTCACCCCTCCACTTT. Amino acid sequence: CASSVDPNSPLHF.

The genes are TRBV7-9 and TRBJ2-4; perhaps TRBD2 as D (6 bases). There are 14 residues in the CDR3. CDR1 and CDR2 from the germline V gene are SEHNR and FQNEAQ (reference sequence). The V end lost 5 bases, the J end lost 0 bases, and 8 bases lay between the germline ends. CDR3 protein: CASSRGLAKNIQYF. In DNA form, the CDR3 reads TGTGCCAGCAGCAGGGGACTAGCCAAAAACATTCAGTACTTC.

CDR3 bases: TGTGCCAGCAGCCCCCAACAGGGGTACAATCAGCCCCAGCATTTT. Translated: CASSPQQGYNQPQHF. The chain employs TRBV3-1 (or the pseudogene TRBV3-2) and TRBJ1-5; 7 bases fit TRBD1. CDR3 size: 15 residues. CDR1 is LGHDT and CDR2 is YNNKEL in the germline V gene (reference sequence). V lost 4 bases to trimming and J lost 3 bases; unmatched junction nucleotides: 6.

CDR3 coding DNA: TGTGCCAGCAGCATCGGGTTGGGGTCAATAAACACCGGGGAGCTGTTTTTT. Translation: CASSIGLGSINTGELFF. V is TRBV11-2 and J is TRBJ2-2; D is undetermined. Germline loops: CDR1 SGHAT, CDR2 FQNNGV. V lost 5 bases and J lost 2, with 18 bases in between. CDR3 length: 17 residues. Looking up the rest from reference TRBV11-2 and TRBJ2-2 gives the full variable domain: EAGVAQSPRYKIIEKRQSVAFWCNPISGHATLYWYQQILGQGPKLLIQFQNNGVVDDSQLPKDRFSAERLKGVDSTLKIQPAKLEDSAVYLCASSIGLGSINTGELFFGEGSRLTVL.

This clone was detected a few times. Distinct nucleotide sequences in the sample also encode this CDR3. The V and J genes are TRBV7-9 and TRBJ2-7; D not resolved. This CDR3 is built from 13 residues. Between the trimmed V and J ends, which lost 5 bases and 2 bases, there was a span of 10 bases. Germline V gene data show CDR1 as SEHNR and CDR2 as FQNEAQ (reference sequence). Here the CDR3 reads CASSPRGTYEQYF. The DNA for the CDR3 is TGTGCCAGCAGCCCGCGAGGTACCTACGAGCAGTACTTC.

The chain combines TRBV3-1 (or the pseudogene TRBV3-2) with TRBJ2-7, with 11 bases fitting TRBD2. Germline loops: CDR1 LGHDT, CDR2 YNNKEL (reference sequence). V shed 2 bases, J shed 7 bases, and the junction held 4 bases outside the gene matches. The CDR3 consists of 14 residues. The DNA for the CDR3 is TGTGCCAGCAGCCAATCCCGGACTAGCGGGGAGCAGTACTTC. This codes for CASSQSRTSGEQYF.

The CDR3 spells CASSATGDGSGNTIYF. CDR3 nucleotide sequence: TGTGCCAGCAGCGCGACAGGGGACGGCTCTGGAAACACCATATATTTT. This chain connects TRBV9 to TRBJ1-3; the match to TRBD1 covers 8 bases. Germline lookup yields CDR1 SGDLS and CDR2 YYNGEE. This CDR3 contains 16 residues. J lost 0 bases, V lost 3 bases, and 5 bases had no gene match.

This chain connects TRBV11-2 to TRBJ1-1; D is perhaps TRBD1 (5 bases). CDR3 length: 14 residues. Trimming pared 2 bases from V and 4 bases from J, leaving 11 bases between. In germline, CDR1 is SGHAT, CDR2 FQNNGV. In DNA, the CDR3 is TGTGCCAGCAGCTTACAGGGTTGGGCCACTGAAGCTTTCTTT. Protein: CASSLQGWATEAFF. Filled out from reference TRBV11-2 and TRBJ1-1, the complete variable domain reads EAGVAQSPRYKIIEKRQSVAFWCNPISGHATLYWYQQILGQGPKLLIQFQNNGVVDDSQLPKDRFSAERLKGVDSTLKIQPAKLEDSAVYLCASSLQGWATEAFFGQGTRLTVV.

This rearrangement joins TRBV5-5 to TRBJ2-6; 12 bases align to TRBD1. V lost 4 bases to trimming and J lost 4 bases; unmatched junction nucleotides: 9. CDR1 and CDR2 from the germline V gene are SGHKS and YYEKEE (reference sequence). CDR3 length: 18 amino acids. The CDR3 sequence is CASSPSGQGARGANVLTF. The CDR3, as DNA: TGTGCCAGCAGCCCGTCGGGACAGGGGGCGCGCGGGGCCAACGTCCTGACTTTC.

The chain has TRBV21-1 and TRBJ1-5. TRBV21-1 is an annotated pseudogene. There are 20 residues in the CDR3. In DNA, the CDR3 is TGTGCCAGCAGCAAAAGCGAGAGAGAAACTACGGCCTATAGCAATCAGCCCCAGCATTTT. Encoded protein: CASSKSERETTAYSNQPQHF.

The gene calls are TRBV12-5 and TRBJ2-3; D is unresolved. V lost 5 bases to trimming and J lost 2 bases, with 5 bases between them. Germline V CDR1 and CDR2: LGHNT, FRNRAP. CDR3 length: 12 residues. CDR3 bases: TGTGCTAGTGGTGGAAACACAGATACGCAGTATTTT. Translated: CASGGNTDTQYF.

The chain links TRBV28 to TRBJ1-1, with D tentatively TRBD1 (5 bases). In germline, CDR1 is MDHEN, CDR2 SYDVKM. This CDR3 region has 14 residues. V was pared by 6 bases and J by 4 bases, with 15 bases between. CDR3 bases: TGTGCCAGCAGGCTGGGGTACGGGGGCACTGAAGCTTTCTTT. Translating gives CASRLGYGGTEAFF.

The chain has TRBV18 and TRBJ2-3; D uncertain. V shed 2 bases and J shed 1 base, with 7 bases lying between them. Germline V gene lookup returns CDR1 KGHSH and CDR2 LQKENI. The CDR3 covers 14 residues. The DNA of the CDR3 is TGTGCCAGCTCACCATCAGCGCGCACAGATACGCAGTATTTT. Encoded protein: CASSPSARTDTQYF. Combining the CDR3 with reference TRBV18 and TRBJ2-3 gives the whole variable domain NAGVMQNPRHLVRRRGQEARLRCSPMKGHSHVYWYRQLPEEGLKFMVYLQKENIIDESGMPKERFSAEFPKEGPSILRIQQVVRGDSAAYFCASSPSARTDTQYFGPGTRLTVL.

This chain links TRBV9 with TRBJ2-2, with 11 bases that match TRBD2. CDR1 is SGDLS, CDR2 YYNGEE, per germline. The V segment lost 0 bases and the J segment 0 bases; nucleotides outside the gene matches: 7. This CDR3 comprises 19 residues. The CDR3 reads CASSVEGSGGAANTGELFF. CDR3 nucleotides: TGTGCCAGCAGCGTAGAGGGTAGCGGGGGGGCCGCGAACACCGGGGAGCTGTTTTTT.

The V call is TRBV6-2 or TRBV6-3, the J call TRBJ1-2; possibly TRBD1 for D (6 bases). The CDR3 has 13 amino acids. The V and J ends lost 5 bases and 2 bases respectively, with 9 bases between them. CDR1 MNHEY and CDR2 SVGEGT come from the germline V gene. In nucleotides, the CDR3 is TGTGCCAGCAGTCCCGGGACAAACTATGGCTACACCTTC. The encoded protein is CASSPGTNYGYTF.

The CDR3 protein is CSDRRAQETQYF. CDR3 sequence (DNA): TGCAGCGACCGACGGGCGCAAGAGACCCAGTACTTC. This chain links TRBV29-1 with TRBJ2-5, with D unresolved. CDR3 size: 12 residues. Germline V gene sequence: CDR1 SQVTM, CDR2 ANQGSEA. V lost 7 bases to trimming and J lost 2 bases, with 11 bases between them.